This TCR beta chain was sequenced in a study of T-cell reconstitution after alpha-beta-depleted transplantation in children. Study conclusions and caveats: From surviving recipient T cells and thymic progenitors came the high day-60 TCRbeta diversity observed in some patients. A year had passed since transplant, and T-cell counts and diversity by then came mostly from newly produced T cells.

The V end lost 0 bases, the J end lost 2 bases, and 9 bases lay between the germline ends. The CDR3 has 15 amino acids. This clonotype turned up a few times. Its target is unknown. A library of TCRbeta sequences, prepared with unique molecular identifiers, was generated. One entry per CDR3 protein, called by TCRdb with MiXCR from the PCR reads. Among about 600,000 distinct CDR3 sequences listed, about 21% were seen once. This chain connects TRBV12-3 or TRBV12-4 to TRBJ2-3; D is uncertain. The source material was PBMCs, mostly from graft donor cells, sampled 360 days after TCRalphabeta/CD19-depleted stem cell transplant. The origin of this receptor is a boy under three years old who had a stem cell transplant for acute myeloid leukemia, so the T cells may come from the graft donor. The CDR3 sequence is CASSLASGDTDTQYF. The CDR3 DNA reads as TGTGCCAGCAGTTTAGCATCAGGAGACACAGATACGCAGTATTTT.